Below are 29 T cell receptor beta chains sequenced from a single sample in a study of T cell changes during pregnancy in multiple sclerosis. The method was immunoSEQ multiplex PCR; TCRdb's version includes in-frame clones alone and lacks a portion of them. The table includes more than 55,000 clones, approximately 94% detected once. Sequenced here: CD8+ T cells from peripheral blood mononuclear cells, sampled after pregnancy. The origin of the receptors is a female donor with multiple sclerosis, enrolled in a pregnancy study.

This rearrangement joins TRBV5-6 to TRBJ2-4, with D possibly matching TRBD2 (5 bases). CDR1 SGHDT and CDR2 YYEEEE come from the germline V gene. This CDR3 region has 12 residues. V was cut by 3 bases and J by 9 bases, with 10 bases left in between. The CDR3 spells CASSSEGSIQYF. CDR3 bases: TGTGCCAGCAGCTCCGAGGGATCCATTCAGTACTTC. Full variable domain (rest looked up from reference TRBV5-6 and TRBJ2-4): DAGVTQSPTHLIKTRGQQVTLRCSPKSGHDTVSWYQQALGQGPQFIFQYYEEEERQRGNFPDRFSGHQFPNYSSELNVNALLLGDSALYLCASSSEGSIQYFGAGTRLSVL.

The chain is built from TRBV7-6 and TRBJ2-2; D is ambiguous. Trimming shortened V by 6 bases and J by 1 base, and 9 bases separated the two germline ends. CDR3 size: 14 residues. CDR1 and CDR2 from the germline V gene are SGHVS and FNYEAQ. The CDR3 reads CASSPPRNTGELFF. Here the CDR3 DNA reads TGTGCCAGCAGTCCCCCCAGGAACACCGGGGAGCTGTTTTTT.

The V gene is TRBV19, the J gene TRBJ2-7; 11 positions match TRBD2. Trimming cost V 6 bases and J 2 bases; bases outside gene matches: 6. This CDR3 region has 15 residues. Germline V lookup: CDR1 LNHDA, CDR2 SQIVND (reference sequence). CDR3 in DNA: TGTGCCAGTAGCCCCGGGACTAGCGGCCCCTACGAGCAGTACTTC. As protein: CASSPGTSGPYEQYF.

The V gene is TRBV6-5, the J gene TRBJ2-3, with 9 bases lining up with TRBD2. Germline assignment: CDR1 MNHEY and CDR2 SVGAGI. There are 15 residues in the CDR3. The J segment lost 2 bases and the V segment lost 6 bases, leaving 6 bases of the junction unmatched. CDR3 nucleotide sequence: TGTGCCAGCAGGCTCCTAGCGGGGTCCACAGATACGCAGTATTTT. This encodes CASRLLAGSTDTQYF.

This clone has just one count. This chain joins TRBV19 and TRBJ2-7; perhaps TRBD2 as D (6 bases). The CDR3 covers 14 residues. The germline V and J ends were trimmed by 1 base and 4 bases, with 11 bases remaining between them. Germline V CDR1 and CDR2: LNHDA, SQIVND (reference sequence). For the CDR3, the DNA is TGTGCCAGTAGTATAGGTTCTCGGGGGTACGAGCAGTACTTC. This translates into CASSIGSRGYEQYF.

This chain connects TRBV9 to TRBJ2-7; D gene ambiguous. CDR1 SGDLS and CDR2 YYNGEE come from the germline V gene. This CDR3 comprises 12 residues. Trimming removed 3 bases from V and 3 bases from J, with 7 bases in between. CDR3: CASSAPSYEQYF. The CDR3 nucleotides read TGTGCCAGCAGCGCGCCCAGCTACGAGCAGTACTTC. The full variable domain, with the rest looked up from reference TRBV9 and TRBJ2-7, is DSGVTQTPKHLITATGQRVTLRCSPRSGDLSVYWYQQSLDQGLQFLIQYYNGEERAKGNILERFSAQQFPDLHSELNLSSLELGDSALYFCASSAPSYEQYFGPGTRLTVT.

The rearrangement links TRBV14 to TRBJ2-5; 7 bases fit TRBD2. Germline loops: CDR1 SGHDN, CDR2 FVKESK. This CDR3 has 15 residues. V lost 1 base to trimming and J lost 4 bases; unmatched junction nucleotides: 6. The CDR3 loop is CASSQGAGVGETQYF. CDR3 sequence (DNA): TGTGCCAGCAGCCAAGGGGCGGGAGTTGGAGAGACCCAGTACTTC.

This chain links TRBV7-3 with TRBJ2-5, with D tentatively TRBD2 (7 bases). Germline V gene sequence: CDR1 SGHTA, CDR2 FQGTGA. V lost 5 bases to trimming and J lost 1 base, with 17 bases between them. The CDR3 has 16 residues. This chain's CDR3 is CASSPLGGGGQETQYF. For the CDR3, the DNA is TGTGCCAGCAGCCCACTCGGGGGAGGGGGCCAAGAGACCCAGTACTTC. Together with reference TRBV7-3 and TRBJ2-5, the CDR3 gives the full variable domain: GAGVSQTPSNKVTEKGKYVELRCDPISGHTALYWYRQSLGQGPEFLIYFQGTGAADDSGLPNDRFFAVRPEGSVSTLKIQRTERGDSAVYLCASSPLGGGGQETQYFGPGTRLLVL.

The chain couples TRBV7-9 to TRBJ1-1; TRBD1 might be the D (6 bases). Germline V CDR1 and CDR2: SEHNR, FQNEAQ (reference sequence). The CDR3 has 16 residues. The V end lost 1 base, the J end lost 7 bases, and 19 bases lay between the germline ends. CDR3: CASSLGGSGGAVEAFF. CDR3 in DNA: TGTGCCAGCAGCTTAGGGGGGTCTGGGGGCGCGGTTGAAGCTTTCTTT. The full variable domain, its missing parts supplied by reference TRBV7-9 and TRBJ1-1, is DTGVSQNPRHKITKRGQNVTFRCDPISEHNRLYWYRQTLGQGPEFLTYFQNEAQLEKSRLLSDRFSAERPKGSFSTLEIQRTEQGDSAMYLCASSLGGSGGAVEAFFGQGTRLTVV.

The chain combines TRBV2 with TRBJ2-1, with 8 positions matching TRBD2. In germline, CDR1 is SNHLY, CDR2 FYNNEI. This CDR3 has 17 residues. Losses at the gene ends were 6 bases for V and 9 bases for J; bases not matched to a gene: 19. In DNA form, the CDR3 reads TGTGCCAGCAGCCCATCGGCTCCGGGACTAGAACGAGGTGAGCAGTTCTTC. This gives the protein CASSPSAPGLERGEQFF.

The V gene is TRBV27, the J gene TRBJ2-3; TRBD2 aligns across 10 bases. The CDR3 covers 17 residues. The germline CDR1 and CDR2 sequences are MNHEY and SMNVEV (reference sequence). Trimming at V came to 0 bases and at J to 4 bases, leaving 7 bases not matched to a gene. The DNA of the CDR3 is TGTGCCAGCAGTTTATCGCCTAGCGGGAGTTCTGCAGATACGCAGTATTTT. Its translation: CASSLSPSGSSADTQYF.

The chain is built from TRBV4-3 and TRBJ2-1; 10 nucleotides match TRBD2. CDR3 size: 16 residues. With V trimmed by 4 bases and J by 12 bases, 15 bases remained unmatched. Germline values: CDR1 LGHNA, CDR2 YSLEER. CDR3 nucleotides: TGCGCCAGCAGCCCCCGGACTAGCGGAGAGCGATCAAGGCAGTTCTTC. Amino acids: CASSPRTSGERSRQFF.

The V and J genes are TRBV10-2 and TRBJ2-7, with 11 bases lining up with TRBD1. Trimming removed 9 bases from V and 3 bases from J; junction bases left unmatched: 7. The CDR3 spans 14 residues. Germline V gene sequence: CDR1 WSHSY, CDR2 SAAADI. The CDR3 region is CASRWTGGSYEQYF. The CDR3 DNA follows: TGCGCCAGTAGATGGACAGGGGGCAGCTACGAGCAGTACTTC.

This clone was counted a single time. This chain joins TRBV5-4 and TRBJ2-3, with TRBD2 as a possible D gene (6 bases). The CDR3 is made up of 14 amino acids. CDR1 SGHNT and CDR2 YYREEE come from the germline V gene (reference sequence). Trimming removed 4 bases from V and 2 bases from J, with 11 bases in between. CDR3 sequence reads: CASSKRLDTDTQYF. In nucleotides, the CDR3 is TGTGCCAGCAGCAAAAGACTAGACACAGATACGCAGTATTTT.

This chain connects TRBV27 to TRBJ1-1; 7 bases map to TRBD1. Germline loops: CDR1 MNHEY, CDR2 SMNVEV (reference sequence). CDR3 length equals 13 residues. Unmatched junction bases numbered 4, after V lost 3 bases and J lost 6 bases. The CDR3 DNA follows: TGTGCCAGCAGTTTGGGCAGGGGGGCTGAAGCTTTCTTT. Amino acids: CASSLGRGAEAFF.

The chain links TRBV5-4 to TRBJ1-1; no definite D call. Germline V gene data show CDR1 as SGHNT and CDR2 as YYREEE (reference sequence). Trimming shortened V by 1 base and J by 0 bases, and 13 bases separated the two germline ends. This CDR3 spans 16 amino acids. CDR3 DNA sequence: TGTGCCAGCAGCTTGCCGGAGGGTACAATGAACACTGAAGCTTTCTTT. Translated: CASSLPEGTMNTEAFF.

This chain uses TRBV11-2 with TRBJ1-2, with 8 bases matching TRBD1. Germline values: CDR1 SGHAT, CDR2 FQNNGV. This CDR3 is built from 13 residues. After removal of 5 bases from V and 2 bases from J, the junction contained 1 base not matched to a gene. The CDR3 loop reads CASSPGGNYGYTF. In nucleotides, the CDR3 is TGTGCCAGCAGCCCAGGGGGCAACTATGGCTACACCTTC. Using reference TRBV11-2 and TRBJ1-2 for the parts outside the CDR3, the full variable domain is EAGVAQSPRYKIIEKRQSVAFWCNPISGHATLYWYQQILGQGPKLLIQFQNNGVVDDSQLPKDRFSAERLKGVDSTLKIQPAKLEDSAVYLCASSPGGNYGYTFGSGTRLTVV.

This CDR3 reads CASSNGQGNTEAFF. For the CDR3, the DNA is TGTGCCAGTAGTAACGGACAGGGGAACACTGAAGCTTTCTTT. The chain has TRBV19 and TRBJ1-1; 8 bases are a match to TRBD1. Germline V CDR1 and CDR2: LNHDA, SQIVND (reference sequence). The junction had 2 bases not matched to a gene; V was cut back by 4 bases and J by 1 base. The CDR3 has 14 amino acids.

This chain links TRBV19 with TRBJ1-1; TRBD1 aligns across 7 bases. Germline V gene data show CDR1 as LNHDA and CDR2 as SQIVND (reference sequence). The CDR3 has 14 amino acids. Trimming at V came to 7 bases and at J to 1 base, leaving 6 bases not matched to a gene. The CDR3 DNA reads TGTGCCAGTACGAGAGGACAGGCGAACACTGAAGCTTTCTTT. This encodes CASTRGQANTEAFF.

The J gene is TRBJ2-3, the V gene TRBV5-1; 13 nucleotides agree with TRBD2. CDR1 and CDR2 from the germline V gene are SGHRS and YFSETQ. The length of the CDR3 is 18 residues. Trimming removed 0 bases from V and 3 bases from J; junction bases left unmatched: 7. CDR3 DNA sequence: TGCGCCAGCAGCTTGGACGGACTAGCGGGAGCTCTGACAGATACGCAGTATTTT. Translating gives CASSLDGLAGALTDTQYF.

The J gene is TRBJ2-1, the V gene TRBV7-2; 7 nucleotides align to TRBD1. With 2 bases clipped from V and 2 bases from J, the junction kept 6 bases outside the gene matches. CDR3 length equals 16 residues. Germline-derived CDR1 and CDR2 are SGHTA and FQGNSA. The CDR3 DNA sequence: TGTGCCAGCAGCTTACAGGGGGACAGACCCTACAATGAGCAGTTCTTC. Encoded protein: CASSLQGDRPYNEQFF.

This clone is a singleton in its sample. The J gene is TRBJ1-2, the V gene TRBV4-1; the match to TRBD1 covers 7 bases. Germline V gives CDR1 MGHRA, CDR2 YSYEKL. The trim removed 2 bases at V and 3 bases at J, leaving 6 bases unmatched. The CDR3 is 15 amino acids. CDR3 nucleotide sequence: TGCGCCAGCAGCCAACGTGACAGGGCTGACTATGGCTACACCTTC. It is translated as CASSQRDRADYGYTF.

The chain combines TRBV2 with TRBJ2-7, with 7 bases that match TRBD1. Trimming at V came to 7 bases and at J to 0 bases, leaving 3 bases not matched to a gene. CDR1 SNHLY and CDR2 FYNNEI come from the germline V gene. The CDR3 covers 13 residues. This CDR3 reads CASIDRDSYEQYF. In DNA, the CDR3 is TGTGCCAGCATAGACAGGGACTCCTACGAGCAGTACTTC. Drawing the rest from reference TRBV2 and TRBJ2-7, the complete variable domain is EPEVTQTPSHQVTQMGQEVILRCVPISNHLYFYWYRQILGQKVEFLVSFYNNEISEKSEIFDDQFSVERPDGSNFTLKIRSTKLEDSAMYFCASIDRDSYEQYFGPGTRLTVT.

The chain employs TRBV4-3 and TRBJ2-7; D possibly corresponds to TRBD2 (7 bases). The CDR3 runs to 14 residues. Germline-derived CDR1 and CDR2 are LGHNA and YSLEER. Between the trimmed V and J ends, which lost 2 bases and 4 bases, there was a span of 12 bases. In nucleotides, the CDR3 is TGCGCCAGCAGCCAACGGGGGGCGGGGTACGAGCAGTACTTC. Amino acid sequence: CASSQRGAGYEQYF.

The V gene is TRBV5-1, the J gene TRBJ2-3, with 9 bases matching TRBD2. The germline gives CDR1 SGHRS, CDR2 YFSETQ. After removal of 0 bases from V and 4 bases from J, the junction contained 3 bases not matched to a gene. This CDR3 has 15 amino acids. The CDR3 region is CASSLAGLAADTQYF. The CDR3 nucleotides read TGCGCCAGCAGCTTGGCGGGACTAGCTGCAGATACGCAGTATTTT.

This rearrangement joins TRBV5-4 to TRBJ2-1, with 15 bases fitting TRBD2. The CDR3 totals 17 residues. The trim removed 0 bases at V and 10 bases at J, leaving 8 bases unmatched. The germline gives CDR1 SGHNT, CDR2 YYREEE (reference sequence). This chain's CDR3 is CASSLASGLAGGLEQFF. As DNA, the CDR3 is TGTGCCAGCAGCTTGGCATCAGGACTAGCGGGAGGGTTGGAGCAGTTCTTC.

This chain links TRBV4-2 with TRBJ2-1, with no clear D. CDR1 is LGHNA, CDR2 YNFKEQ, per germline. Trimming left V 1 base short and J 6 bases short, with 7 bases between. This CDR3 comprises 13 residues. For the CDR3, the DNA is TGTGCCAGCAGCCAAGGGGCACTCAATGAGCAGTTCTTC. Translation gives CASSQGALNEQFF.

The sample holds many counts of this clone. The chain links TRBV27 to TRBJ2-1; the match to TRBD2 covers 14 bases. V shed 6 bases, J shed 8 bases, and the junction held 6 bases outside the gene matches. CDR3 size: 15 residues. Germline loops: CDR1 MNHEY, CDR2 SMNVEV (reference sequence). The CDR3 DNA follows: TGTGCCAGCAGGGGGACTAGCGGGAGTATCTATGAGCAGTTCTTC. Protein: CASRGTSGSIYEQFF.

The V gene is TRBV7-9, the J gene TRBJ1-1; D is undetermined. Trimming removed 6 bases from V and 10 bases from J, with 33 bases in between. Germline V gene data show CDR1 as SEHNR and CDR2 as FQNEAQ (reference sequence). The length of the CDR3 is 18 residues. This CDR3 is CASSSTDPTNMESFGAFF. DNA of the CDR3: TGTGCCAGCAGTTCCACCGACCCCACCAACATGGAGAGCTTTGGAGCTTTCTTT.